This is a list of T cell receptor beta chains from one sample in a study of shared clonotypes between healthy human individuals. Produced via immunoSEQ multiplex PCR; TCRdb's table is partial and in-frame only. Here the sample spans millions of clones, about 94% being singletons. The sequenced sample consisted of naive CD8+ T cells sorted from blood. The receptors originated from a man aged 18 to 29 in good health. CDR3s include the opening cysteine and the closing phenylalanine or tryptophan. D genes are given only for firm matches. Part of the rows lack a size; the others show once, few, many or a class for expanded clones.

v_gene: TRBV7-9
d_gene: TRBD2
abundance: NA
j_gene: TRBJ2-1
CDR3aa: CASSSQREGQFF
CDR3nt: TGTGCCAGCAGCTCACAGCGGGAGGGCCAGTTCTTC

v_gene: TRBV27
d_gene: NA
abundance: NA
j_gene: TRBJ2-1
CDR3aa: CASSHRGPVAEQFF
CDR3nt: TGTGCCAGCAGTCATCGGGGCCCGGTCGCAGAGCAGTTCTTC

v_gene: TRBV9
d_gene: NA
abundance: NA
j_gene: TRBJ2-3
CDR3aa: CASSVGPTDTQYF
CDR3nt: TGTGCCAGCAGCGTTGGCCCCACAGATACGCAGTATTTT

v_gene: TRBV19
d_gene: TRBD2
abundance: NA
j_gene: TRBJ2-7
CDR3aa: CASSMSLAGYEQYF
CDR3nt: TGTGCCAGTAGTATGTCTCTAGCGGGCTACGAGCAGTACTTC

v_gene: TRBV4-3
d_gene: NA
abundance: NA
j_gene: TRBJ2-1
CDR3aa: CASSQGARGPETYNEQFF
CDR3nt: TGCGCCAGCAGCCAAGGGGCTAGAGGGCCCGAGACCTACAATGAGCAGTTCTTC

v_gene: TRBV10-2
d_gene: NA
abundance: NA
j_gene: TRBJ2-3
CDR3aa: CASRTLLEGTDTQYF
CDR3nt: TGCGCCAGCAGAACTTTACTAGAAGGAACAGATACGCAGTATTTT

v_gene: TRBV18
d_gene: NA
abundance: few
j_gene: TRBJ2-5
CDR3aa: CASSPRAKSRETQYF
CDR3nt: TGTGCCAGCTCGCCTCGGGCGAAATCGAGGGAGACCCAGTACTTC

v_gene: TRBV4-1
d_gene: NA
abundance: NA
j_gene: TRBJ2-2
CDR3aa: CASSQDNGLDNTGELFF
CDR3nt: TGCGCCAGCAGCCAAGATAATGGACTTGATAACACCGGGGAGCTGTTTTTT

v_gene: TRBV5-6
d_gene: NA
abundance: NA
j_gene: TRBJ2-7
CDR3aa: CASSPLGTAGQYF
CDR3nt: TGTGCCAGCAGTCCACTTGGTACAGCCGGGCAGTACTTC

v_gene: TRBV6-5
d_gene: TRBD2
abundance: NA
j_gene: TRBJ2-7
CDR3aa: CATRGGSSYEQYF
CDR3nt: TGTGCCACCCGGGGCGGGAGCTCCTACGAGCAGTACTTC

v_gene: TRBV11-2
d_gene: NA
abundance: NA
j_gene: TRBJ2-7
CDR3aa: CASSFATGSFGYEQHF
CDR3nt: NA